This TCR beta chain emerged from a study of T cells after yellow fever vaccination. Turning to the study itself: SMART-Seq v4 Ultra Low Input handled preparation of low-cell-number fractions. Regarding the study as a whole: Clonotype sharing between CD4 and CD8 compartments was small.

Trimming at V came to 2 bases and at J to 6 bases, leaving 11 bases not matched to a gene. The CDR3 sequence is 16 residues long. TCRdb ran MiXCR on the 5' RACE reads and lists one entry per CDR3 protein. The sample consists of about 630,000 distinct CDR3 sequences, about 12% of them appearing once. This clonotype has only a few counts. No antigen is known for it. V gene TRBV12-3 or TRBV12-4 combines with J gene TRBJ1-2; 8 bases are a match to TRBD1. Source: PBMCs, taken on the day of the yellow fever booster vaccination. The TCR sequence derives from a man aged 25-45 years who received the YFV17D yellow fever vaccine. The DNA for the CDR3 is TGTGCCAGCAGTTTACTCCCTGACAGGGGAGTCCATGGCTACACCTTC. Translated: CASSLLPDRGVHGYTF.